This record looks at one TCR beta chain sequence and its context. This clonotype was seen a handful of times. Its antigen is currently not known. Base-call qualities are not available, and no considerably larger clone is one nucleotide away. For CDR1 and CDR2, the germline V gene lists SGHAT and FQNNGV. From the cysteine up to the phenylalanine, the CDR3 has a length of 14 residues. Only CDR3 DNA remains: 42 bases, in frame from the first base. The trim is 5 bases for V and 2 bases for J, with a gap of 13 bases between the germline ends. This specimen comes from a study of T-cell memory formation after mild COVID-19 (dated by TCRdb to the early 2020s). Study-wide context: TCR sequence clusters from the two donors were found to be largely donor specific. In a couple of donors, T-cell clones that expanded and contracted after mild COVID-19 were tracked by sequencing TCRalpha and TCRbeta repertoires over time. The cohort comprised two young, previously healthy adult volunteers, one female and one male. The paper as a whole reports these results and caveats: Only a couple of mild cases were covered in the study, and larger cohorts including severe cases with pre-infection samples were considered necessary. From day 15 to 85, contracting clones showed balanced CD4/CD8 phenotypes, whereas a second wave of clones that expanded from day 15 to 37 leaned towards CD4+. Contracting CD4+ clones were located mainly in the CM and EM memory subsets, whereas CD8+ clones were found to be enriched in EMRA. SARS-CoV-2 specificity was not confirmed for the second-wave clones peaking on day 37. Some responding clones were detected in pre-infection memory, which suggested that pre-existing cross-reactive memory T cells had joined the SARS-CoV-2 response.

Ficoll-Paque density gradient centrifugation was the method used to isolate PBMCs. The data were produced on an Illumina NovaSeq 6000. TCRalpha and TCRbeta cDNA libraries were built by 5'RACE with constant-segment primers, adding sample barcodes and unique molecular identifiers. RNA was extracted from every sample with Trizol reagent. Amplification of the libraries took two PCR steps, and the second step added a second sample barcode plus Illumina TruSeq adapters. Sequencing of libraries was performed on an Illumina NovaSeq with 2 x 150 bp paired-end reads. The source study handled its data this way. With migec v1.2.7, reads were demultiplexed and then collapsed into UMI-guided consensus sequences. Using mixcr v2.1.11, UMI consensuses were aligned to TRA and TRB V and J templates and then assembled into clonotypes. A clonotype was counted as expanded or contracted only when both edgeR and NoisET called the clonotype significant, with the noise models trained on biological replicates. For edgeR calls, the cutoffs were a false discovery rate-adjusted p below 0.01 and a log2 fold-change threshold of 1. As an exploratory analysis of dynamics, max-normalized trajectories of the 1000 most abundant clonotypes were examined by PCA with hierarchical clustering. Separately sequenced CD4+ and CD8+ repertoires were used to assign the CD4 or CD8 phenotype of responding clones. TCRdb handled the public reads itself, with Q25 trimming in fastp and clone calling in MiXCR, and kept productive beta chains. One record per CDR3 amino acid sequence lists the most common genes and DNA. These V and J calls are TCRdb output, not the study's own analysis. The sample yields about 250,000 distinct CDR3 sequences; approximately 15% were counted once. The ten largest clones capture 2% to 2.5% of the sample.

The sample was PBMCs or a T cell subset sorted from them (not recorded which). The chain is made from TRBV11-2 and TRBJ2-7; TRBD2 is a weak D gene call, 5 bases matching. This receptor was taken from an adult woman who had mild COVID-19 (a few samples of this study predate the infection). The sample titles of this study are shuffled in the database, so cell type and time point are left out; the donor was told from shared clones. The CDR3 protein is CASSLWTRTYEQYF. The DNA is as follows: TGTGCCAGCAGCCTATGGACTCGCACCTACGAGCAGTACTTC.